Shown below are 3 T cell receptor beta chains from a single sample sequenced in a study of beta chain features in type 1 diabetes (dated by TCRdb to the late 2010s). Their target antigens are unknown. General study outcomes and caveats: Type 1 diabetes patients showed a moderate but significant shortening of TCRB CDR3 length in all four CD4+ subsets.

Library construction relied on the immunoSEQ multiplex PCR assay. The High Capacity cDNA Reverse Transcription Kit was used to reverse transcribe all of the isolated RNA, meaning that expressed TCRB transcripts were what got sequenced. Held by TCRdb, this immuneACCESS table contains in-frame sequences only and omits some clones. Under half of the omission traces to an unresolved V gene where checked; the cause of the rest is unknown. In this sample the table shows 500,000 to 800,000 clones, 9.5% to 15% of which occur a single time. The ten largest clonotypes hold more than 0.1% of the sample. Sequencing was carried out using naive CD4+ T cells from blood. The meaning of the sample's cell subset or site label: true naive CD4+ T cells. Source of these receptors: a man aged 30 to 45 with type 1 diabetes.

This chain links TRBV5-1 with TRBJ2-1; weak D call: TRBD1 (6 bases). Trimming cost V 4 bases and J 0 bases, with 11 bases left between them. CDR3 length: 15 amino acids. Germline CDR1 SGHRS, CDR2 YFSETQ. The CDR3 bases are TGCGCCAGCAGCCGGGACACTAGCTCCTACAATGAGCAGTTCTTC. This sequence encodes CASSRDTSSYNEQFF.

The rearrangement uses TRBV6-5 and TRBJ2-7; 11 bases align to TRBD1. J lost 5 bases, V lost 1 base, and 1 base had no gene match. This CDR3 comprises 14 residues. Germline CDR1 MNHEY, CDR2 SVGAGI. CDR3 sequence: CASSYWTGGDEQYF. The CDR3 DNA sequence: TGTGCCAGCAGTTACTGGACAGGGGGCGACGAGCAGTACTTC.

In nucleotides, the CDR3 is TGTGCCAGCAGTTCGGCAGGAACTGAAGCTTTCTTT. Encoded protein: CASSSAGTEAFF. This sequence joins TRBV27 and TRBJ1-1; no definite D call. The CDR3 runs 12 residues. V was pared by 4 bases and J by 5 bases, with 8 bases between. Germline lookup yields CDR1 MNHEY and CDR2 SMNVEV (reference sequence).